This is a list of T cell receptor beta chains from one sample in a study of tumor T cells in aggressive B-cell lymphoma. The data were produced by immunoSEQ multiplex PCR, yet TCRdb's version contains in-frame clones alone and is incomplete. The sample yields 5,000 to 7,000 clones, approximately 91% seen once. Material: tumor tissue. The receptors here all came from an adult with diffuse large B cell lymphoma. Some clones in this sample may be carry-over from other donors' samples. Each CDR3 is given with its conserved first and last residue. Each record gives: V gene, D gene, CDR3 length, J gene, CDR3 protein. A D gene is named only where the DNA matches it firmly.

V: TRBV7-2; D: .; length: 16; J: TRBJ2-7; CDR3: CASSLGAGGLFYEQYF
V: TRBV2; D: .; length: 13; J: TRBJ1-1; CDR3: CAATRGMNTEAFF
V: TRBV9; D: TRBD1; length: 16; J: TRBJ2-3; CDR3: CASSVAEGGTTDTQYF
V: TRBV4-3; D: TRBD2; length: 16; J: TRBJ2-3; CDR3: CASSLTSGRAADTQYF
V: TRBV9; D: .; length: 13; J: TRBJ2-2; CDR3: CASRPSSAGELFF
V: TRBV2; D: TRBD2; length: 15; J: TRBJ2-7; CDR3: CASSELAGFYYEQYF
V: TRBV9; D: .; length: 14; J: TRBJ2-3; CDR3: CASSVGGSTDTQYF
V: TRBV4-1; D: TRBD1; length: 19; J: TRBJ2-1; CDR3: CASSPGQGLMGGFYNEQFF
V: TRBV28; D: TRBD1; length: 14; J: TRBJ1-6; CDR3: CASSLTGGNSPLHF
V: TRBV15; D: TRBD1; length: 17; J: TRBJ1-2; CDR3: CATSRAHRPGTGDGYTF
V: TRBV29-1; D: .; length: 12; J: TRBJ2-3; CDR3: CSVEHLEDTQYF
V: TRBV7-9; D: .; length: 9; J: TRBJ2-3; CDR3: CATPGPQYF
V: TRBV7-6; D: .; length: 14; J: TRBJ1-1; CDR3: CASSLMQGSTEAFF
V: TRBV5-6; D: .; length: 17; J: TRBJ1-1; CDR3: CASSLYLGEGLTKEAFF
V: TRBV6-5; D: TRBD1; length: 15; J: TRBJ1-6; CDR3: CASSLDRVYNSPLHF
V: TRBV2; D: TRBD2; length: 18; J: TRBJ2-1; CDR3: CASWLASGTQSSYNEQFF
V: TRBV7-9; D: .; length: 15; J: TRBJ2-1; CDR3: CANGSTGSSYNEQFF
V: TRBV5-1; D: TRBD2; length: 15; J: TRBJ2-1; CDR3: CASSRTSGTYNEQFF
V: TRBV21-1; D: .; length: 17; J: TRBJ2-3; CDR3: CASSKALGTSGGDTQYF
V: TRBV7-2; D: .; length: 13; J: TRBJ2-7; CDR3: CASSPTAAYEQYF
V: TRBV29-1; D: .; length: 14; J: TRBJ1-1; CDR3: CSVEGGGVGTEAFF
V: TRBV28; D: .; length: 15; J: TRBJ2-2; CDR3: CASRGGAGQDGELFF
V: TRBV10-3; D: .; length: 14; J: TRBJ2-1; CDR3: CAITAGPTGDEQFF
V: TRBV9; D: .; length: 16; J: TRBJ2-2; CDR3: CASSVAVGGNTGELFF
V: TRBV4-3; D: .; length: 14; J: TRBJ2-7; CDR3: CASSQEVGYYEQYF
V: TRBV4-1; D: TRBD2; length: 17; J: TRBJ2-3; CDR3: CASSPRELAGAGDTQYF
V: TRBV4-3; D: .; length: 14; J: TRBJ1-4; CDR3: CASSQDATNEKLFF
V: TRBV7-3; D: TRBD1; length: 14; J: TRBJ2-1; CDR3: CASSKSSTGNEQFF